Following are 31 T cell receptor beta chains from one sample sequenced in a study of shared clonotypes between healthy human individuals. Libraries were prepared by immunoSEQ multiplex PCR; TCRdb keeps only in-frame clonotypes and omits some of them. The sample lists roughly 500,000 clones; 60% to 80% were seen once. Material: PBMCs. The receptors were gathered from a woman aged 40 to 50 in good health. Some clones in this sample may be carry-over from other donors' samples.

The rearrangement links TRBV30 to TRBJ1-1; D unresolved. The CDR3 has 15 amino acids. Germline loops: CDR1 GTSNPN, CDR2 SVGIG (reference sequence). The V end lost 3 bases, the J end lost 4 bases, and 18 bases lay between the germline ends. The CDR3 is CAWSPEVGSGTEAFF. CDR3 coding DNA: TGTGCCTGGAGCCCTGAGGTCGGCTCGGGCACTGAAGCTTTCTTT.

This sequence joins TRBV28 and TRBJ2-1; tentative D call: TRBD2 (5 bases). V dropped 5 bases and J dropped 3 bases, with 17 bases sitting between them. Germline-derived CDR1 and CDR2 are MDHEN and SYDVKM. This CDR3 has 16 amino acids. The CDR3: CASSARRTHIYNEQFF. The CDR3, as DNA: TGTGCCAGCAGTGCCCGACGGACTCACATCTACAATGAGCAGTTCTTC.

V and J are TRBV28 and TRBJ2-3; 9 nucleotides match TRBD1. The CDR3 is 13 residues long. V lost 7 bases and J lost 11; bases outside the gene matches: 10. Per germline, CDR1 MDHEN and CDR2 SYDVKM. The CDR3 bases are TGTGCCAGCACCAGCGCGGGACAGGGTAGGCAGTATTTT. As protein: CASTSAGQGRQYF.

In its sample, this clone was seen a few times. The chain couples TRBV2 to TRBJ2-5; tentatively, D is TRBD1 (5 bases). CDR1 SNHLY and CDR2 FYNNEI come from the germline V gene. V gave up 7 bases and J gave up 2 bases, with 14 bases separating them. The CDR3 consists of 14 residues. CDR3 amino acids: CASKTGTKQETQYF. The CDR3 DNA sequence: TGTGCCAGCAAAACAGGAACCAAACAAGAGACCCAGTACTTC.

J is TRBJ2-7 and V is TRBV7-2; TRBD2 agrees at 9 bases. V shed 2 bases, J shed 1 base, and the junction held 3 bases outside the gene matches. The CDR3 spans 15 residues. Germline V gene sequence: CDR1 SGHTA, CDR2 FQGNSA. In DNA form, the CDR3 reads TGTGCCAGCAGCTTAATGGGACTAGCTTCCTACGAGCAGTACTTC. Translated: CASSLMGLASYEQYF.

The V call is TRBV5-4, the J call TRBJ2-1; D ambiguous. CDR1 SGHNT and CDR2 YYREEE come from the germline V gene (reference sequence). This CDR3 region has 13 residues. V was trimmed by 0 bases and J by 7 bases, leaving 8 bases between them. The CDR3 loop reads CASSLAVSNEQFF. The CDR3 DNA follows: TGTGCCAGCAGCTTGGCAGTTAGTAATGAGCAGTTCTTC.

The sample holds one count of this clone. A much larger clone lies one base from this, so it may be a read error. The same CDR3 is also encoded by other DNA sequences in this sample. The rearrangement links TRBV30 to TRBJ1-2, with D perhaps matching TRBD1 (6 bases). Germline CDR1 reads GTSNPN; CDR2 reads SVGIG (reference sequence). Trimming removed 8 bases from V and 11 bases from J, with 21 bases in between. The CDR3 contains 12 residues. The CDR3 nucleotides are TGTGCCCAAGAGGGGGGATCCTACGGATACACCTTC. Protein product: CAQEGGSYGYTF.

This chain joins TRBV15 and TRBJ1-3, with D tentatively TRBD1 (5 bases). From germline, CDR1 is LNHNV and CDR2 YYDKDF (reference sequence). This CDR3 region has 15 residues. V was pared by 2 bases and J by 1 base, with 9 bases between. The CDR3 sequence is CATSRPGQSGNTIYF. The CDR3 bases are TGTGCCACCAGCAGACCCGGACAATCTGGAAACACCATATATTTT.

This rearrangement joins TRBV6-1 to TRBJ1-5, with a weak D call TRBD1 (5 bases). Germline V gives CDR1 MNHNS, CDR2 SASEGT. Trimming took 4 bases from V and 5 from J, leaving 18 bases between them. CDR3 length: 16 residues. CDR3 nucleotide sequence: TGTGCCAGCAGTGGACAACTGGCGGGGGGAGATCAGCCCCAGCATTTT. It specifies CASSGQLAGGDQPQHF.

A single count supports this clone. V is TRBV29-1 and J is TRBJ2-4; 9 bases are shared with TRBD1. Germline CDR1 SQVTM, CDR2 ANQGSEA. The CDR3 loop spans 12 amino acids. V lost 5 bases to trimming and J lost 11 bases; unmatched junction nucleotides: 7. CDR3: CSVWDRVAFQYF. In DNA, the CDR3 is TGCAGCGTTTGGGACAGGGTGGCTTTTCAGTACTTC.

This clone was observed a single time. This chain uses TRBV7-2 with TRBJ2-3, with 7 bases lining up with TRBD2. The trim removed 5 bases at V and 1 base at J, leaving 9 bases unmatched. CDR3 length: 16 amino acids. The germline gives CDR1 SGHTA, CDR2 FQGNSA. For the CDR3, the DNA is TGTGCCAGCAGCCGAACAGCGGGACGCGGCACAGATACGCAGTATTTT. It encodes CASSRTAGRGTDTQYF. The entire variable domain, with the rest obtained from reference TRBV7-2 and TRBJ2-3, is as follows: GAGVSQSPSNKVTEKGKDVELRCDPISGHTALYWYRQSLGQGLEFLIYFQGNSAPDKSGLPSDRFSAERTGGSVSTLTIQRTQQEDSAVYLCASSRTAGRGTDTQYFGPGTRLTVL.

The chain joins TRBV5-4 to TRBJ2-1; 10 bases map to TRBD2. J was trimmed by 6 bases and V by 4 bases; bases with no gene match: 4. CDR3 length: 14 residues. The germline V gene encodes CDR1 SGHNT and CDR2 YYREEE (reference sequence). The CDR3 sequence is CASSKSGRANEQFF. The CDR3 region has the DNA TGTGCCAGCAGCAAAAGCGGGAGGGCCAATGAGCAGTTCTTC.

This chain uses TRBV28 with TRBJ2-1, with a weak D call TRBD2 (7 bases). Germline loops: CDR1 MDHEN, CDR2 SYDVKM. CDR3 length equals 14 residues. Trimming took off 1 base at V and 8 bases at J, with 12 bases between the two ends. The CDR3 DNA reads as TGTGCCAGCAGTTTATCGGGGGGCGAGGATGAGCAGTTCTTC. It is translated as CASSLSGGEDEQFF.

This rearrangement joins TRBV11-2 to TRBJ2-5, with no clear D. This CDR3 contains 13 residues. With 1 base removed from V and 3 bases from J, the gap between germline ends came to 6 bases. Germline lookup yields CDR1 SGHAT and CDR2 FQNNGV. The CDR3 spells CASSLVGKETQYF. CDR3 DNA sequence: TGTGCCAGCAGCTTAGTCGGAAAAGAGACCCAGTACTTC.

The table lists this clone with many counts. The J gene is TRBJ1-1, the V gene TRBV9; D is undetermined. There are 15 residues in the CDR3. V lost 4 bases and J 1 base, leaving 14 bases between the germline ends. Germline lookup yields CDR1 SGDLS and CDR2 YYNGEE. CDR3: CASSPSGPTNTEAFF. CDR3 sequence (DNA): TGTGCCAGCAGCCCCAGCGGGCCTACGAACACTGAAGCTTTCTTT.

The CDR3: CATGGERIETQYF. The CDR3 region has the DNA TGTGCCACCGGGGGAGAACGCATCGAGACCCAGTACTTC. The chain is built from TRBV2 and TRBJ2-5; D is possibly TRBD2 (6 bases). The CDR3 extends over 13 amino acids. V lost 10 bases, J lost 5 bases, and 17 bases lay in between. CDR1 is SNHLY, CDR2 FYNNEI, per germline. The full variable domain, with the rest looked up from reference TRBV2 and TRBJ2-5, is EPEVTQTPSHQVTQMGQEVILRCVPISNHLYFYWYRQILGQKVEFLVSFYNNEISEKSEIFDDQFSVERPDGSNFTLKIRSTKLEDSAMYFCATGGERIETQYFGPGTRLLVL.

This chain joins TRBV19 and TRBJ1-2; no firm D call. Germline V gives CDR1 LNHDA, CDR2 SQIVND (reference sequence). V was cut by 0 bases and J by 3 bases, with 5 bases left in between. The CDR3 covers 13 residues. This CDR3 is CASSIDPYYGYTF. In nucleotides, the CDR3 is TGTGCCAGTAGTATAGACCCCTACTATGGCTACACCTTC.

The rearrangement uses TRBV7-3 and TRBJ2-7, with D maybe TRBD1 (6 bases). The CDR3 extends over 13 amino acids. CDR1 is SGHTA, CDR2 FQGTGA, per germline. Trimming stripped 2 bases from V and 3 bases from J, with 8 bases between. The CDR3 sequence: CASSLLQGYEQYF. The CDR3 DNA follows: TGTGCCAGCAGCTTACTACAGGGCTACGAGCAGTACTTC.

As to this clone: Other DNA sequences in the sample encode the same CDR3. The DNA of the CDR3 is TGCGCCAGCAGCTTGGATCAGGGGAATGAGCAGTTCTTC. Its translation: CASSLDQGNEQFF. This chain connects TRBV5-1 to TRBJ2-1; D possibly corresponds to TRBD1 (6 bases). Per germline, CDR1 SGHRS and CDR2 YFSETQ. V was pared by 0 bases and J by 7 bases, with 8 bases between. The CDR3 consists of 13 residues.

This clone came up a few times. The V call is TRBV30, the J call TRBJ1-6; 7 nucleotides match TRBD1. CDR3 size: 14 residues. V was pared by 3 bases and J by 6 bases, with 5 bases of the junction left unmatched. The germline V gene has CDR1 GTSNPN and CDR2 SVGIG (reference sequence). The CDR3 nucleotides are TGTGCCTGGAGCGAGGGACAGATTAATTCACCCCTCCACTTT. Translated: CAWSEGQINSPLHF.

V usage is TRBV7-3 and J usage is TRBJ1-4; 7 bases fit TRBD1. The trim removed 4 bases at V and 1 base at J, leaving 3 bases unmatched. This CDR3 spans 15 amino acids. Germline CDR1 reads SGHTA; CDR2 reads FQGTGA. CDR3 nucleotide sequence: TGTGCCAGCAGCTCAGGGGGGGAAACTAATGAAAAACTGTTTTTT. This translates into CASSSGGETNEKLFF. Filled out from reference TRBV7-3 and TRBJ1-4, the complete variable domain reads GAGVSQTPSNKVTEKGKYVELRCDPISGHTALYWYRQSLGQGPEFLIYFQGTGAADDSGLPNDRFFAVRPEGSVSTLKIQRTERGDSAVYLCASSSGGETNEKLFFGSGTQLSVL.

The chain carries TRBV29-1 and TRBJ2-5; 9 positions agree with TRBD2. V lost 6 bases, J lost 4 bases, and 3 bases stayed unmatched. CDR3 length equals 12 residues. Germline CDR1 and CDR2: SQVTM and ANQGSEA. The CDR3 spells CSVRTSVETQYF. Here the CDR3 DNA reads TGCAGCGTCCGGACTAGCGTAGAGACCCAGTACTTC.

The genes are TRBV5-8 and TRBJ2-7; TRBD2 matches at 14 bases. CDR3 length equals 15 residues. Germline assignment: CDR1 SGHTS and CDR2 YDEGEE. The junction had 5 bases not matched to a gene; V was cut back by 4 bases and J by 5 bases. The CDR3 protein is CASSTGTSGSNEQYF. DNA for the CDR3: TGTGCCAGCAGCACCGGGACTAGCGGGAGTAACGAGCAGTACTTC.

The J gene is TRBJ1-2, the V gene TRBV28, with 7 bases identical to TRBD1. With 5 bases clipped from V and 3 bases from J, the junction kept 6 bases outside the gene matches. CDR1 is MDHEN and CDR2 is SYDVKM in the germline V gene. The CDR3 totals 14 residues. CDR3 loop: CASSPTGPYYGYTF. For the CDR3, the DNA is TGTGCCAGCAGTCCGACAGGGCCCTACTATGGCTACACCTTC.

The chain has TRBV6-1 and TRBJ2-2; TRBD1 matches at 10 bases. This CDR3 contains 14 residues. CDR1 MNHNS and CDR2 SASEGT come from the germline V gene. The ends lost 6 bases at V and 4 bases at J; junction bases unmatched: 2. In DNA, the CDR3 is TGTGCCAGCAGGACAGGGGGCGGCACCGGGGAGCTGTTTTTT. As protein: CASRTGGGTGELFF.

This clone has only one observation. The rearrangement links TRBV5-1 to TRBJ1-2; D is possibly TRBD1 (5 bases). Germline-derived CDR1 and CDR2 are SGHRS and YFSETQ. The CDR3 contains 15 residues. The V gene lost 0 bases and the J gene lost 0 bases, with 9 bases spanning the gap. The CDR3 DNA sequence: TGCGCCAGCAGCTTGGGGGGGTCGGCTAACTATGGCTACACCTTC. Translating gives CASSLGGSANYGYTF.

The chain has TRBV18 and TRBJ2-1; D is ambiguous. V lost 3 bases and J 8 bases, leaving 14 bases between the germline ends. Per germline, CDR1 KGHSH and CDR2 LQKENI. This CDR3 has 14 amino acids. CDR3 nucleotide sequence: TGTGCCAGCTCACCGCTACCGGCGACCGATGAGCAGTTCTTC. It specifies CASSPLPATDEQFF.

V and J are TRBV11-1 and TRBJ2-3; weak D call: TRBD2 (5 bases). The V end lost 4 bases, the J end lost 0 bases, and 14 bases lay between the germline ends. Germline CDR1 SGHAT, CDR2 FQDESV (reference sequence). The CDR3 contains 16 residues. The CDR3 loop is CASSSGNLRSTDTQYF. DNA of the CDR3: TGTGCCAGCAGCTCGGGAAACCTACGAAGCACAGATACGCAGTATTTT. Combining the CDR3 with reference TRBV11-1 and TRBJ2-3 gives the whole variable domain EAEVAQSPRYKITEKSQAVAFWCDPISGHATLYWYRQILGQGPELLVQFQDESVVDDSQLPKDRFSAERLKGVDSTLKIQPAELGDSAMYLCASSSGNLRSTDTQYFGPGTRLTVL.

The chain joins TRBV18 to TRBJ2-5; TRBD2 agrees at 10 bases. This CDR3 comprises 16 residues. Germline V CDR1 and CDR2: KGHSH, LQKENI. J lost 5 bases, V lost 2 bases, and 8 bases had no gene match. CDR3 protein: CASSPATLAGTETQYF. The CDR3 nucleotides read TGTGCCAGCTCACCAGCAACACTAGCGGGAACGGAGACCCAGTACTTC.

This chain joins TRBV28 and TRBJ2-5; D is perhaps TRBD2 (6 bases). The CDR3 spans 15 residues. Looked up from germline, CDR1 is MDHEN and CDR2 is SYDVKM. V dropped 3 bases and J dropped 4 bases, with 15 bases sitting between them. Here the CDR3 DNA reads TGTGCCAGCAGTTTGGACGGGAGAGGGAGAGAGACCCAGTACTTC. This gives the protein CASSLDGRGRETQYF.

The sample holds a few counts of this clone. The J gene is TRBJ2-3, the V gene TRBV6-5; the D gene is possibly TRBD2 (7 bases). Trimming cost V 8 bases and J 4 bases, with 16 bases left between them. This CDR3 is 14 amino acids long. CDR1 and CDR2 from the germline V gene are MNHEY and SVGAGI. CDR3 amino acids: CASGGARESDTQYF. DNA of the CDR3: TGTGCCAGCGGGGGGGCGAGGGAGTCAGATACGCAGTATTTT.